The source of this T cell receptor (beta chain) is a study of blood T cell repertoires in COVID-19. Study details: Acute and convalescent COVID-19 samples came from the United States, Italy and Spain. Sample material is recorded as cDNA or gDNA derived from T cells, B-cell-depleted T cells, or PBMCs.

In the source study's methods: Researchers report that nucleated cell counts were estimated from reference gene primer amplification. Sequencing used immunoSEQ multiplex PCR; TCRdb keeps in-frame clones, though not all of them. Clonal size and the V and J genes are those of that table, whereas D and trimming came from the DNA. The sample lists 130,000 or so clones, 88% occurring once. Germline CDR1 is LNHDA and CDR2 is SQIVND (reference sequence). The CDR3 has 13 amino acids. V trimming: 3 bases; J trimming: 8 bases; junction bases outside the gene matches: 4. This TCR was recovered from a human donor in a cohort sampled during active COVID-19. Sequencing was performed on peripheral blood. V and J are TRBV19 and TRBJ2-1; 7 bases fit TRBD1. CDR3 in amino acids: CASSMTGFDEQFF. Written as DNA, the CDR3 is TGTGCCAGTAGTATGACAGGGTTCGATGAGCAGTTCTTC.